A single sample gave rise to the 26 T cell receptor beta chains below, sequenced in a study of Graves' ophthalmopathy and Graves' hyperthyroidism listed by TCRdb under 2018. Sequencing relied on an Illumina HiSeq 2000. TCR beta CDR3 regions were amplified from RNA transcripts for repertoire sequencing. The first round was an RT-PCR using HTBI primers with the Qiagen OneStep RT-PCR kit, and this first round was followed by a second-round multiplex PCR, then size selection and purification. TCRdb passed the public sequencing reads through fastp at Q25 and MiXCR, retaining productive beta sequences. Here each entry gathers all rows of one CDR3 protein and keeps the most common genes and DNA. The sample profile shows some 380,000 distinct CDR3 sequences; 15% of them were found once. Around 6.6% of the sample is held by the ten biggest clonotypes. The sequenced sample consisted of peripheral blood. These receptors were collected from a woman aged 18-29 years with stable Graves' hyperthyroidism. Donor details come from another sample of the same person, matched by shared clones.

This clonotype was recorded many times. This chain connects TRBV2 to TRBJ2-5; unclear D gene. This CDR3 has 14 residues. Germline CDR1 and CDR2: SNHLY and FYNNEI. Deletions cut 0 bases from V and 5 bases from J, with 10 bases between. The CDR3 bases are TGTGCCAGCAGTGAAGCGAGGCTCGGGGAGACCCAGTACTTC. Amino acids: CASSEARLGETQYF.

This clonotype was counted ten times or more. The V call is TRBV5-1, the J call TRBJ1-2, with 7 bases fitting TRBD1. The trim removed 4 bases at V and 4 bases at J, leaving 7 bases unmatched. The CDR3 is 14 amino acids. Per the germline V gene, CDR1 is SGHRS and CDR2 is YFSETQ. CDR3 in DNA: TGCGCCAGCAGCCGGGACAGCTCGGGCTATGGCTACACCTTC. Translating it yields CASSRDSSGYGYTF.

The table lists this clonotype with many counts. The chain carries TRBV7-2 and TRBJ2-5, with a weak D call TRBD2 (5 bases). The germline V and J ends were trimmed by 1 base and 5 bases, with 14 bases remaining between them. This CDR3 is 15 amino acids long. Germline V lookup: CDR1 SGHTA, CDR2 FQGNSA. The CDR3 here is CASSLDLARRETQYF. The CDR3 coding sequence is TGTGCCAGCAGCTTAGACTTGGCCAGGAGGGAGACCCAGTACTTC.

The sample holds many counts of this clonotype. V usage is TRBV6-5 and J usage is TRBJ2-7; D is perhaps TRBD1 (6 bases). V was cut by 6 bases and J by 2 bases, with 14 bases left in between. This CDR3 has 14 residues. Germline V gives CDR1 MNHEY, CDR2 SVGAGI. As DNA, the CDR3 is TGTGCCAGCAGATACAGGGATAGGGCCTACGAGCAGTACTTC. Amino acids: CASRYRDRAYEQYF.

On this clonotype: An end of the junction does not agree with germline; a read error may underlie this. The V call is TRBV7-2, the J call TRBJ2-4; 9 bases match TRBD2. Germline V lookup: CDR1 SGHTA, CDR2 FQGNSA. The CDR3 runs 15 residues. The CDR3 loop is CASSPPAGGGNIRYF. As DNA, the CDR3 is TGTGCCAGCAGCCCCCCAGCGGGGGGCGGGAACATTCGGTACTTC.

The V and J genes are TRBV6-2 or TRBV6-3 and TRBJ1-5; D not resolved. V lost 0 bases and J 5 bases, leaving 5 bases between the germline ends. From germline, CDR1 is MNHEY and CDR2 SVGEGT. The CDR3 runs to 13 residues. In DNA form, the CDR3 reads TGTGCCAGCAGTTACTCTCGGTATCAGCCCCAGCATTTT. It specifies CASSYSRYQPQHF.

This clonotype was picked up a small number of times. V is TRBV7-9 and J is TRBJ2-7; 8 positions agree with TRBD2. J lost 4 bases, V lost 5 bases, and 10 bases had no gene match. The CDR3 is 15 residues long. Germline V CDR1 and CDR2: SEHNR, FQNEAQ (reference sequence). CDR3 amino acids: CASSLHGAGEYEQYF. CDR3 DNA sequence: TGTGCCAGCAGCCTCCATGGAGCGGGGGAATACGAGCAGTACTTC.

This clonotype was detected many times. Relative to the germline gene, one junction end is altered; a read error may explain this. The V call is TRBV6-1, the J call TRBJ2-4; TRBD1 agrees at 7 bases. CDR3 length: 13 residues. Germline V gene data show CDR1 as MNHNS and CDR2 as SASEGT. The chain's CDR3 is CASSPNRGHIKYF. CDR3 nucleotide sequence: TGTGCCAGCAGCCCCAACAGGGGTCACATTAAGTACTTC.

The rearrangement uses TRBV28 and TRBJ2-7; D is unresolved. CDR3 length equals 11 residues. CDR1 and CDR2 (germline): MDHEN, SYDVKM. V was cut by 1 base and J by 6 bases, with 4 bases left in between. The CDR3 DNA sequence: TGTGCCAGCAGTTTATTCGGCGAGCAGTACTTC. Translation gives CASSLFGEQYF.

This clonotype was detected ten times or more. The CDR3: CASSHGRAPNQPQHF. For the CDR3, the DNA is TGTGCCAGCAGCCACGGGCGGGCCCCCAATCAGCCCCAGCATTTT. V gene TRBV7-8 combines with J gene TRBJ1-5; D is ambiguous. Trimming took 5 bases from V and 3 from J, leaving 14 bases between them. Germline CDR1 is SGHVS and CDR2 is FQNEAQ. This CDR3 spans 15 amino acids.

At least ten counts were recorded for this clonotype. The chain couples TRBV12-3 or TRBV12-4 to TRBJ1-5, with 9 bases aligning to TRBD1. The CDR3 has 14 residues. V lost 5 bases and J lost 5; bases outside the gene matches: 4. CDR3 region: CASSPWTGDQPQHF. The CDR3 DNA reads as TGTGCCAGCAGTCCCTGGACAGGGGATCAGCCCCAGCATTTT.

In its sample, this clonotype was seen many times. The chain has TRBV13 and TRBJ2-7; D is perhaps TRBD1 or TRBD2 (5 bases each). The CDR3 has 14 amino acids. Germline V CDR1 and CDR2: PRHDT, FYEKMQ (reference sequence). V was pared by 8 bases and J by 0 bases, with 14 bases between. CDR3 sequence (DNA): TGTGCCAGCGGGCCTACGAGGGGCTCCTACGAGCAGTACTTC. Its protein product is CASGPTRGSYEQYF.

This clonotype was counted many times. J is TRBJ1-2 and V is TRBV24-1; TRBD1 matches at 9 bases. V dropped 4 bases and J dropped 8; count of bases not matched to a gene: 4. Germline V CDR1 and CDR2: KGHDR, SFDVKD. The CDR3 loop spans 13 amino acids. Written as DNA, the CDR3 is TGTGCCACCAGTGAACCAGGGACAGGGGGCTACACCTTC. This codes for CATSEPGTGGYTF.

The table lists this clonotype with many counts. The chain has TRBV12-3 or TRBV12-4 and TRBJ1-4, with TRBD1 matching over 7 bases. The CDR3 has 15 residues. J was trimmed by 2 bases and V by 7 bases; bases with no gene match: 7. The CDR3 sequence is CASTRGGSTNEKLFF. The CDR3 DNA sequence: TGTGCCAGCACCAGGGGGGGCAGTACTAATGAAAAACTGTTTTTT.

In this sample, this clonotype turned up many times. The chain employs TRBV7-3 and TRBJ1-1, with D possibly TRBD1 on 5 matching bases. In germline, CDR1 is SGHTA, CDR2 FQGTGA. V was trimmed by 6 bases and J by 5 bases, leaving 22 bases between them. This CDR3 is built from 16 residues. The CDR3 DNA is TGTGCCAGCAGTTCGGGTAGGGGCATCGGTGGAACTGAAGCTTTCTTT. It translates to CASSSGRGIGGTEAFF.

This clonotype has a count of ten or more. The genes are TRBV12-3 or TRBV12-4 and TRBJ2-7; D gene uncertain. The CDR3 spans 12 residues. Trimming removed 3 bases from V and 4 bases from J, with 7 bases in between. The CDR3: CASSFSGYEQYF. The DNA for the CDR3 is TGTGCCAGCAGTTTTTCCGGTTACGAGCAGTACTTC.

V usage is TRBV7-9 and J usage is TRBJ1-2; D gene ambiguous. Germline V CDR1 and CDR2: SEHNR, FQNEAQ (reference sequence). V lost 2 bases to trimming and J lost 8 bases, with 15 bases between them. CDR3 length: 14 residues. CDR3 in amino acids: CASSLFREIGGYTF. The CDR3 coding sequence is TGTGCCAGCAGCTTATTTAGGGAGATCGGCGGCTACACCTTC.

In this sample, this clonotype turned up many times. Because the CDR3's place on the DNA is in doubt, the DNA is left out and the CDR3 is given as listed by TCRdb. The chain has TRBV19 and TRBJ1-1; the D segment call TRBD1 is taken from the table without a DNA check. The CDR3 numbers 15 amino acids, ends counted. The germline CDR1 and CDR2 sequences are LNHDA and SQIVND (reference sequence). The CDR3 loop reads CASTSGLGSITEAFF.

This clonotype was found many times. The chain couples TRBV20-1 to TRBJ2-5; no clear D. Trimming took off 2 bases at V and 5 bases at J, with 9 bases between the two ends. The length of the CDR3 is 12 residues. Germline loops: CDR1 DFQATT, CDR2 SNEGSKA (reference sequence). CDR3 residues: CSARSLKETQYF. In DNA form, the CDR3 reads TGCAGTGCTAGATCCCTAAAGGAGACCCAGTACTTC.

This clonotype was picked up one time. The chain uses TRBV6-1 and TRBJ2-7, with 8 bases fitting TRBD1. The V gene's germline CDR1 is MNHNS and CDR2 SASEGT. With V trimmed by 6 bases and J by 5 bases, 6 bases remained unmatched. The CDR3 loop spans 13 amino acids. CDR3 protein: CASRDRVRDEQYF. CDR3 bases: TGTGCCAGCAGGGACAGGGTTCGGGACGAGCAGTACTTC.

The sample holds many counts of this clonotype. The DNA of the CDR3 is TGTGCCAGCATCAGGGGAGGAACTGAAGCTTTCTTT. Protein: CASIRGGTEAFF. The rearrangement links TRBV2 to TRBJ1-1, with TRBD1 as a possible D gene (6 bases). The CDR3 runs to 12 residues. Germline V lookup: CDR1 SNHLY, CDR2 FYNNEI. V was trimmed by 7 bases and J by 5 bases, leaving 11 bases between them.

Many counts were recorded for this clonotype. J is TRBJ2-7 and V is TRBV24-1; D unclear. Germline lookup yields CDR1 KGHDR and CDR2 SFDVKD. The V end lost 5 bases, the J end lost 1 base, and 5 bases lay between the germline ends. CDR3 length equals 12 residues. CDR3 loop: CATSGGSYEQYF. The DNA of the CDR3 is TGTGCCACCAGTGGGGGTTCCTACGAGCAGTACTTC.

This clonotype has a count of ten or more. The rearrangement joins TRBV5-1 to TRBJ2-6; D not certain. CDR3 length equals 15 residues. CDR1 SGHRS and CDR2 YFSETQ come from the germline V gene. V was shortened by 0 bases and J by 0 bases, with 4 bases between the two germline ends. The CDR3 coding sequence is TGCGCCAGCAGCTTGGTTCGCTCTGGGGCCAACGTCCTGACTTTC. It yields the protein CASSLVRSGANVLTF.

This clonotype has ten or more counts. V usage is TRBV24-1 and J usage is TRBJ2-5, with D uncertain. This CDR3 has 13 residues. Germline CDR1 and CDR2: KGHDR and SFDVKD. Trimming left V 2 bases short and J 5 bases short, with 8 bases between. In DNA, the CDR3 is TGTGCCACCAGTGATTCCTCCTTTGAGACCCAGTACTTC. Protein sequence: CATSDSSFETQYF.

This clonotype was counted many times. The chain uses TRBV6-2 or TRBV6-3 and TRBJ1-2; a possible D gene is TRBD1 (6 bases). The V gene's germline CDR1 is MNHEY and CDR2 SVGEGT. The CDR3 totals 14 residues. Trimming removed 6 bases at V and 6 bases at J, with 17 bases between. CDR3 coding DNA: TGTGCCAGCAGCACTTCCGGGACACCTCATGGCTACACCTTC. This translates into CASSTSGTPHGYTF.

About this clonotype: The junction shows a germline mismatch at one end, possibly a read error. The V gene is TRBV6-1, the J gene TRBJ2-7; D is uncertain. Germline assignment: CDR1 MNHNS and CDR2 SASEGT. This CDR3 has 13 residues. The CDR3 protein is CATSDWNAREQYF. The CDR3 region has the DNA TGTGCCACCAGTGACTGGAATGCCCGGGAGCAGTACTTC.